Sequencing of this TCR beta chain was carried out in a study of T cells after yellow fever vaccination. TCRdb passed the 5' RACE reads through MiXCR, listing each CDR3 protein once. Found here are just under 600,000 distinct CDR3 sequences, approximately 12% of them singletons; the top ten hold 11% to 15%. Per the germline V gene, CDR1 is SGHRS and CDR2 is YFSETQ. The CDR3 is 14 amino acids. Trimming removed 0 bases from V and 0 bases from J, with 7 bases in between. The clonotype comes from a young man who received the YFV17D yellow fever vaccine. The genes are TRBV5-1 and TRBJ2-7, with unresolved D. The sample here was PBMCs, taken on the day of the yellow fever booster vaccination. CDR3 in DNA: TGCGCCAGCAGCTTGGAGGGTTCCTCCTACGAGCAGTACTTC. Protein product: CASSLEGSSYEQYF.